This entry lists 10 T cell receptor beta chains sequenced from one sample in a study of T-cell memory formation after mild COVID-19. TCRdb ran MiXCR on the 5' RACE reads and lists one entry per CDR3 protein. Of about 180,000 distinct CDR3 sequences in the sample, 16% were seen once. The material sequenced was PBMCs or a T cell subset sorted from them (not recorded which). The receptors shown here come from an adult woman who had mild COVID-19 (a few samples of this study predate the infection). Cell type and time point are not known.

This clonotype was counted a few times. The CDR3 DNA reads as TGTGCCAGCAGCCCAGCTGGCGGGGGGGCCGGGTATGAGCAGTTCTTC. It translates to CASSPAGGGAGYEQFF. The J gene is TRBJ2-1, the V gene TRBV7-3; 9 bases match TRBD2. The CDR3 sequence is 16 residues long. The V gene's germline CDR1 is SGHTA and CDR2 FQGTGA. The V and J ends lost 5 bases and 8 bases, in that order; junction bases with no gene match: 13.

This chain uses TRBV6-2 or TRBV6-3 with TRBJ2-7; no definite D call. Germline CDR1 and CDR2: MNHEY and SVGEGT. The CDR3 spans 12 residues. V was clipped by 2 bases and J by 6 bases, with 8 bases between them. The CDR3 region is CASSYPAGEQYF. CDR3 nucleotide sequence: TGTGCCAGCAGTTACCCAGCTGGCGAGCAGTACTTC.

V usage is TRBV7-2 and J usage is TRBJ2-3; 8 positions match TRBD1. Germline loops: CDR1 SGHTA, CDR2 FQGNSA. This CDR3 is built from 15 residues. After removal of 7 bases from V and 1 base from J, the junction contained 7 bases not matched to a gene. For the CDR3, the DNA is TGTGCCAGCAACTCTGGACAGGGCCGCACAGATACGCAGTATTTT. Protein product: CASNSGQGRTDTQYF.

The chain is built from TRBV30 and TRBJ1-2; no firm D call. The germline gives CDR1 GTSNPN, CDR2 SVGIG (reference sequence). CDR3 size: 11 residues. Trimming pared 3 bases from V and 6 bases from J, leaving 8 bases between. CDR3 amino acids: CAWSPLNGYTF. For the CDR3, the DNA is TGTGCCTGGAGCCCCCTTAATGGCTACACCTTC.

This clonotype showed up just a few times. This chain links TRBV5-1 with TRBJ2-5; 8 positions match TRBD1. The junction had 6 bases not matched to a gene; V was cut back by 0 bases and J by 2 bases. The CDR3 sequence is 16 residues long. The germline CDR1 and CDR2 sequences are SGHRS and YFSETQ. The CDR3 DNA reads as TGCGCCAGCAGCTTGGGAGGACAGGGATGGCAAGAGACCCAGTACTTC. Translation gives CASSLGGQGWQETQYF. Based on the CDR3 plus reference TRBV5-1 and TRBJ2-5, the full variable domain is KAGVTQTPRYLIKTRGQQVTLSCSPISGHRSVSWYQQTPGQGLQFLFEYFSETQRNKGNFPGRFSGRQFSNSRSEMNVSTLELGDSALYLCASSLGGQGWQETQYFGPGTRLLVL.

This sequence joins TRBV5-1 and TRBJ2-7, with D unresolved. Germline V lookup: CDR1 SGHRS, CDR2 YFSETQ. Trimming shortened V by 2 bases and J by 0 bases, and 9 bases separated the two germline ends. The CDR3 has 14 residues. The CDR3 bases are TGCGCCAGCAGCTTAGGCCAGAGCTCCTACGAGCAGTACTTC. This sequence encodes CASSLGQSSYEQYF.

The chain joins TRBV7-3 to TRBJ2-3; 14 bases are shared with TRBD2. The CDR3 is 17 residues long. Unmatched junction bases numbered 5, after V lost 4 bases and J lost 2 bases. Germline V gives CDR1 SGHTA, CDR2 FQGTGA. The CDR3 region has the DNA TGTGCCAGCAGCTCAGTGACTAGCGGGGGGGTCACAGATACGCAGTATTTT. This codes for CASSSVTSGGVTDTQYF.

This clonotype has just a few counts. The chain couples TRBV7-2 to TRBJ2-2; D may be TRBD1 (6 bases). V was pared by 4 bases and J by 3 bases, with 9 bases between. The germline gives CDR1 SGHTA, CDR2 FQGNSA. This CDR3 has 14 residues. CDR3 bases: TGTGCCAGCAGCTCCTACAGGGACACCGGGGAGCTGTTTTTT. This gives the protein CASSSYRDTGELFF.

The genes are TRBV24-1 and TRBJ1-2; D is perhaps TRBD1 (5 bases). The germline V and J ends were trimmed by 4 bases and 5 bases, with 16 bases remaining between them. This CDR3 contains 15 residues. Germline loops: CDR1 KGHDR, CDR2 SFDVKD. The CDR3 here is CATSDLRSGGYGYTF. CDR3 bases: TGTGCCACCAGTGACCTCAGGTCCGGGGGGTATGGCTACACCTTC.

CDR3 sequence (DNA): TGTGCCAGCAGCCCCAGTCTGAGGTCCTACGAGCAGTACTTC. Translation: CASSPSLRSYEQYF. V gene TRBV9 combines with J gene TRBJ2-7, with unresolved D. The CDR3 covers 14 residues. The germline V and J ends were trimmed by 4 bases and 1 base, with 12 bases remaining between them. Germline CDR1 SGDLS, CDR2 YYNGEE.